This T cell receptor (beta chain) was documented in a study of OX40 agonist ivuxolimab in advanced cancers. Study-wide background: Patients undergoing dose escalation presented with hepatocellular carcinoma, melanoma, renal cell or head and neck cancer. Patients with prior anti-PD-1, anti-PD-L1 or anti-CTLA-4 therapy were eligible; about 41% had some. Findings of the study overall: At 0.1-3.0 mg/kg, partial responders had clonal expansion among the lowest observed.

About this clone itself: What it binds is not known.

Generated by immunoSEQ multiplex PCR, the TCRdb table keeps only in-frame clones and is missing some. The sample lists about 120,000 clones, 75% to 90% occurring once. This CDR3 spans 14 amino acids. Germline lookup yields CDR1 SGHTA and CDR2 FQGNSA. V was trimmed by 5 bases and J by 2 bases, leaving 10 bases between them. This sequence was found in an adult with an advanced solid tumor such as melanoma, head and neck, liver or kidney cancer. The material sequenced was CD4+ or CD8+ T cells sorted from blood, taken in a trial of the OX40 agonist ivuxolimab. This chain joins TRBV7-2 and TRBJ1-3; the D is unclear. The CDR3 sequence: CASSVMRAGNTIYF. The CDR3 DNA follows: TGTGCCAGCAGCGTTATGAGAGCTGGAAACACCATATATTTT.